Listed below are T cell receptor beta chains from one sample, sequenced in a study of T cells in tumors after PD-1 blockade. Using immunoSEQ multiplex PCR, the repertoire was profiled, and TCRdb retains in-frame clones only, with some absent. The table records 35,000 or so clones, 78% of them present only once. Sample: PBMCs, taken before anti-PD-1 treatment. The receptors here all came from a human donor with basal cell carcinoma. Both conserved end residues are part of each CDR3. Fields, in order: clone size, J gene, D gene, V gene, CDR3 length, CDR3 DNA, CDR3 protein. The D gene is left open where the match is weak. Clone sizes are given selectively: once, few, many, or a class where the clone is expanded.

few | TRBJ2-7 | TRBD1 | TRBV5-4 | 16 | TGTGCCAGCAGCTTTGCGGGACAGGGGGTTCGCTACGAGCAGTACTTC | CASSFAGQGVRYEQYF
many | TRBJ2-2 | - | TRBV12-3/TRBV12-4 | 13 | TGTGCCTCGGGTGAGGGTCGTACCGGGGAGCTGTTTTTT | CASGEGRTGELFF
- | TRBJ2-3 | - | TRBV5-1 | 13 | TGCGCCAGCAGCTTCCGGTTTGAAGATACGCAGTATTTT | CASSFRFEDTQYF
- | TRBJ1-3 | - | TRBV6-5 | 15 | TGTGCCAGCAGTTGGATGGGGGGATCTGGAAACACCATATATTTT | CASSWMGGSGNTIYF
- | TRBJ2-7 | - | TRBV9 | 14 | TGTGCCAGCAGCTTACTGCCCACGAACCACGAGCAGTACTTC | CASSLLPTNHEQYF
- | TRBJ1-4 | - | TRBV28 | 15 | TGTGCCAGCAAAATATGGACGGATGCTAATGAAAAACTGTTTTTT | CASKIWTDANEKLFF
- | TRBJ2-1 | TRBD2 | TRBV7-2 | 14 | TGTGCCAGCAGCCCCATAGCGGGAGTAAATGAGCAGTTCTTC | CASSPIAGVNEQFF
- | TRBJ1-3 | - | TRBV6-2/TRBV6-3 | 11 | TGTGCCAGCAGTTACTCGATCACCATATATTTT | CASSYSITIYF
- | TRBJ1-2 | - | TRBV19 | 12 | TGTGCCAGTAGTGCAGAACCTAGGGGCTACACCTTC | CASSAEPRGYTF
- | TRBJ1-1 | - | TRBV28 | 13 | TGTGCCAGCAGGCTGCAGGGGAACACTGAAGCTTTCTTT | CASRLQGNTEAFF
- | TRBJ2-1 | TRBD1 | TRBV5-1 | 15 | TGCGCCAGCAGCTTGGGGGTGACAGGGAAGAATGAGCAGTTCTTC | CASSLGVTGKNEQFF
- | TRBJ2-5 | - | TRBV11-3 | 14 | TGTGCCAGCAGCTTAGTTTTGGGAGAAGAGACCCAGTACTTC | CASSLVLGEETQYF
- | TRBJ2-7 | - | TRBV29-1 | 13 | TGCAGCGTTGAGAGTACGGTACCCTACGAGCAGTACTTC | CSVESTVPYEQYF
once | TRBJ2-1 | TRBD1 | TRBV6-2/TRBV6-3 | 15 | TGTGCCAGCAGTTACAGGGGACAGGCGTACAATGAGCAGTTCTTC | CASSYRGQAYNEQFF
once | TRBJ1-5 | - | TRBV18 | 15 | TGTGCCAGCTCACCCAGTCAGGGCGGCAATCAGCCCCAGCATTTT | CASSPSQGGNQPQHF
- | TRBJ2-1 | TRBD2 | TRBV20-1 | 14 | TGCAGTGCTAGTAGCGGGTTCTCCTACAATGAGCAGTTCTTC | CSASSGFSYNEQFF
- | TRBJ1-4 | TRBD1 | TRBV5-4 | 15 | TGTGCCAGCAGCTTGGGGGGACAGGGAAATGAAAAACTGTTTTTT | CASSLGGQGNEKLFF
- | TRBJ2-7 | - | TRBV6-2/TRBV6-3 | 15 | TGTGCCAGCAGTGAGGCCGGGCCCCAGGGCCACGAGCAGTACTTC | CASSEAGPQGHEQYF
- | TRBJ2-7 | - | TRBV27 | 15 | TGTGCCAGCAGCAAGAACAACCCACTGCTCTACGAGCAGTACTTC | CASSKNNPLLYEQYF
- | TRBJ1-3 | - | TRBV9 | 15 | TGTGCCAGCAGCGGGACCGGGAGGGGTGGAAACACCATATATTTT | CASSGTGRGGNTIYF
- | TRBJ2-5 | - | TRBV4-3 | 13 | TGCGCCAGCAGCCAAACCCTACAAGAGACCCAGTACTTC | CASSQTLQETQYF
- | TRBJ2-3 | - | TRBV5-1 | 15 | TGCGCCAGCAGCGTCCGACTGGAGGGGGCAGATACGCAGTATTTT | CASSVRLEGADTQYF
- | TRBJ2-3 | TRBD2 | TRBV7-2 | 14 | TGTGCCAGCCGCGGGAGAGGGCGCACAGATACGCAGTATTTT | CASRGRGRTDTQYF
- | TRBJ2-1 | TRBD2 | TRBV11-3 | 17 | TGTGCCAGCAGCTTATCCACACTGACTAGCGGGACGAATGAGCAGTTCTTC | CASSLSTLTSGTNEQFF
few | TRBJ1-5 | - | TRBV28 | 12 | TGTGCCAGCAGTAGAACACGCCCGCCCCAGCATTTT | CASSRTRPPQHF
- | TRBJ2-3 | - | TRBV15 | 12 | TGTGCCACCAGCAGCCATCAGGATACGCAGTATTTT | CATSSHQDTQYF
- | TRBJ1-6 | TRBD1 | TRBV14 | 17 | TGTGCCAGCAGCCAAGATCACTGGGACAGGGGTAATTCACCCCTCCACTTT | CASSQDHWDRGNSPLHF
- | TRBJ2-4 | TRBD2 | TRBV5-1 | 16 | TGCGCCAGCAGCTTTGAGCTAGCGGGGTCCAAAAACATTCAGTACTTC | CASSFELAGSKNIQYF
- | TRBJ1-2 | TRBD1 | TRBV5-1 | 13 | TGCGCCAGCAGCCCCGGGACAGGGAACGGCTACACCTTC | CASSPGTGNGYTF
few | TRBJ1-6 | - | TRBV6-6 | 15 | TGTGCCAGCAGTTACTCTGACAGCTCGAATTCACCCCTCCACTTT | CASSYSDSSNSPLHF
- | TRBJ2-5 | - | TRBV12-3/TRBV12-4 | 11 | TGTGCCAGCAGTTCCGAAGAGACCCAGTACTTC | CASSSEETQYF
- | TRBJ1-2 | - | TRBV3-1/TRBV3-2 | 12 | TGTGCCAGCTCGGTCAGCGACTATGGCTACACCTTC | CASSVSDYGYTF
- | TRBJ1-6 | - | TRBV9 | 14 | TGTGCCAGCAGCACCGTTCCTCAGGGTTCACCCCTCCACTTT | CASSTVPQGSPLHF
once | TRBJ1-2 | - | TRBV5-6 | 13 | TGTGCCAGCAGCCTCAGGGTAACAGAAGGCTACACCTTC | CASSLRVTEGYTF
- | TRBJ2-3 | TRBD2 | TRBV2 | 13 | TGTGCCTGCGGGGAGGGGAACACAGATACGCAGTATTTT | CACGEGNTDTQYF
- | TRBJ2-7 | - | TRBV27 | 13 | TGTGCCAGCGGGAAGGGGGAGGCCTACGAGCAGTACTTC | CASGKGEAYEQYF